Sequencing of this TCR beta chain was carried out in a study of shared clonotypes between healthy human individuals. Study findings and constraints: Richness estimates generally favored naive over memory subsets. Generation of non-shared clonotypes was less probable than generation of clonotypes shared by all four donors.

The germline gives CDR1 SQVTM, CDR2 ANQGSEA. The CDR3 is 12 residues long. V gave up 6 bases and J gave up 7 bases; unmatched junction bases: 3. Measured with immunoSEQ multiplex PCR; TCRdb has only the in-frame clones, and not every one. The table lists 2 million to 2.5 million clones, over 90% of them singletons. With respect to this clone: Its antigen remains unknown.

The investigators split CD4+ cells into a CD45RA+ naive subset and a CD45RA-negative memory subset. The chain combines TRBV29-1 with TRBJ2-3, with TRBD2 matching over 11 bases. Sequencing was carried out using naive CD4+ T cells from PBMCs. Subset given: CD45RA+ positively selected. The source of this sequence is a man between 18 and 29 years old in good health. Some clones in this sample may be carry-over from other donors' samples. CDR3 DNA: TGCAGCGTCGGGACTAGCGGAAATACGCAGTATTTT. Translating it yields CSVGTSGNTQYF.